This T cell receptor (beta chain) was observed in a study of Graves' ophthalmopathy and Graves' hyperthyroidism listed by TCRdb under 2018. For the wider study: Peripheral blood was collected at initial diagnosis, prior to any treatment. The study used signatures of the TCR beta repertoire to tell Graves' ophthalmopathy apart from Graves' hyperthyroidism and to predict which patients would progress to ophthalmopathy. In total, under 150 blood samples were TCR-sequenced: fewer than 50 ophthalmopathy, about 75 hyperthyroidism and around 17 hyperthyroidism-to-ophthalmopathy patients. To explore V-J signatures that separate ophthalmopathy from hyperthyroidism, a discovery set of about a hundred patients was enrolled, consisting of approximately 45 with ophthalmopathy and some 56 with stable hyperthyroidism. The independent validation cohort included under 20 hyperthyroidism patients plus 17 patients who later progressed from hyperthyroidism to ophthalmopathy. In five to seven hyperthyroidism patients, T-cell repertoires of thyroid tissue and blood were compared. Following sample collection, hyperthyroidism patients were given methimazole at a starting dose of 30 mg daily, and ophthalmopathy patients were given high-dose intravenous methylprednisolone. The 100 discovery patients were randomly split 7:3 into training and test sets. Beyond this particular receptor, the publication reports: In validation, the model predicted ophthalmopathy progression with less than 71% sensitivity and roughly 72% specificity; fewer than 15 predicted patients were CT-confirmed with GO in a median of 6.5 months. Most expanded thyroid clonotypes with a frequency above 0.001 also appeared in blood, which suggests that blood repertoires may reflect the immune response in the thyroid. No statistical method was used to set the sample size in advance, and the investigators knew which group each participant was assigned to. In cross-validation, the 13-signature model distinguished ophthalmopathy from stable hyperthyroidism with less than 90% sensitivity and 81.08% specificity, while in the test set the corresponding values were around 79% and 71%.

For repertoire sequencing, TCR beta CDR3 regions were amplified from RNA transcripts. HTBI primers and the Qiagen OneStep RT-PCR kit were used in a first-round RT-PCR, which was followed by a second-round multiplex PCR, size selection and purification. Libraries were sequenced on an Illumina HiSeq2000 using paired-end 100 bp reads. Processing in the source paper ran as follows. SOAPnuke was used for read processing, and reads with adapters, uncalled bases, a mean Phred below 15, or no exact constant-primer or identifier match were discarded. COPE v1.2.5 was used to merge high-quality paired reads. Unique nucleotide sequences were defined as clonotypes and aligned to IMGT TRB V, D and J references using MiTCR v1.1. The analysis was limited to V-J combinations with a frequency above 0.0001, which together covered 99.2% of the repertoires. For each V-J combination, a TCR clonal expansion and chaos score was defined as the ratio of F50 clonal expansion to chaos observed in the TCRdist matrix. Welch's t-statistics and random forest were used to reduce features to approximately 13 V-J combinations, which were fed into a naive Bayes classifier. Thyroid-blood repertoire similarity was quantified with the Morisita-Horn index. TCRdb reprocessed the public reads (quality trimming at Q25 with fastp, clone calling with MiXCR) and kept in-frame beta chains. Duplicate CDR3 protein sequences are folded into a single record with the most common DNA and genes. The V and J calls were determined by TCRdb, not by the authors. This sample is represented by 350,000 to 450,000 distinct CDR3 sequences; approximately 20% of them were singletons. The ten largest make up about 1.4% of the sample.

Concerning this clonotype itself: This clone's antigen is unknown. Nothing much larger sits one base from this clone, and base qualities are not available.

The germline V gene (reference sequence) specifies LGHDT as CDR1 and YNNKEL as CDR2. The germline V end is reduced by 4 bases and the J end by 8 bases; junction bases left unmatched: 20. Including the terminal cysteine and phenylalanine, the CDR3 comprises 18 residues. The sequence is cut down to CDR3 DNA, 54 bases in frame from base 1. Patients with ophthalmopathy had moderately to severely active disease, with a Clinical Activity Score of 3 or more, a NOSPECS grade of 4 or more, and a disease duration of less than 3 months. Patients with other autoimmune diseases, uncontrolled infections, pregnancy or lactation were excluded. Clinical symptoms, serum thyroxine, TRAb, thyroid ultrasound and orbital computed tomography were used for diagnosis. PBMCs were isolated from about 10 ml of fresh peripheral blood by Ficoll-Paque density gradient centrifugation. Trizol reagent was used to extract the total RNA, and its quality was then checked on an Agilent 2100 Bioanalyzer.

The chain is assembled from TRBV3-1 and TRBJ1-1; 9 nucleotides in the junction match TRBD1. Sequenced: peripheral blood. This sequence was found in a young woman with Graves' ophthalmopathy. Donor details come from another sample of the same person, matched by shared clones. The sequence in DNA is TGTGCCAGCAGCCGCCTATCAGCCGGACAGGGGTGGGGATTGGAAGCTTTCTTT. Translated, this gives CASSRLSAGQGWGLEAFF.